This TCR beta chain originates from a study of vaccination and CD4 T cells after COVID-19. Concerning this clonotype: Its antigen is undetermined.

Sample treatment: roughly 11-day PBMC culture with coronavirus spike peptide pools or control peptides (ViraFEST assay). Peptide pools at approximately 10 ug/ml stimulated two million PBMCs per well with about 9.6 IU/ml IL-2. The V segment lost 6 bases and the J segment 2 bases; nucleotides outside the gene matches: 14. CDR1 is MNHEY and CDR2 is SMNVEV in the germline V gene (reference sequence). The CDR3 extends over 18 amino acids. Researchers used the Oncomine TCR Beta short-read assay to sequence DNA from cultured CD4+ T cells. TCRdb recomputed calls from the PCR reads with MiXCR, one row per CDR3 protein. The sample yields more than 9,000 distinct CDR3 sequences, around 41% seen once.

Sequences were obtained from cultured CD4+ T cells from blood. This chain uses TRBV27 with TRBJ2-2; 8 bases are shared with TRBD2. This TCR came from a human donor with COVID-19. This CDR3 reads CASSNRGGPFINTGELFF. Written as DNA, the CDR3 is TGTGCCAGCAGCAACCGCGGGGGGCCGTTCATTAACACCGGGGAGCTGTTTTTT.